These 24 T cell receptor beta chains were all obtained from the same sample, sequenced in a study of cytomegalovirus exposure and HLA in healthy donors. Primers: 60 Vbeta forward and 13 Jbeta reverse. TCRdb's table, derived via immunoSEQ multiplex PCR, lists solely in-frame clones and lacks some. The sample records around 150,000 clones, roughly four fifths being singletons. Material for sequencing was PBMCs. The source of these receptors is a woman aged 18-29 years in good health and CMV-seronegative.

The chain is built from TRBV14 and TRBJ1-4; D is unclear. V was cut by 5 bases and J by 0 bases, with 10 bases left in between. The CDR3 runs to 15 residues. Germline CDR1 SGHDN, CDR2 FVKESK. The CDR3 is CASSAFRTTNEKLFF. The CDR3, as DNA: TGTGCCAGCAGCGCTTTCAGGACAACTAATGAAAAACTGTTTTTT. The full variable domain, completed using reference TRBV14 and TRBJ1-4, is EAGVTQFPSHSVIEKGQTVTLRCDPISGHDNLYWYRRVMGKEIKFLLHFVKESKQDESGMPNNRFLAERTGGTYSTLKVQPAELEDSGVYFCASSAFRTTNEKLFFGSGTQLSVL.

V usage is TRBV5-1 and J usage is TRBJ2-3; D gene uncertain. The CDR3 spans 15 residues. Germline loops: CDR1 SGHRS, CDR2 YFSETQ. V dropped 0 bases and J dropped 0 bases, with 8 bases sitting between them. Written as DNA, the CDR3 is TGCGCCAGCAGCTTGGGAACAGTAAGCACAGATACGCAGTATTTT. It is translated as CASSLGTVSTDTQYF.

This clone was seen just once. The chain carries TRBV5-1 and TRBJ2-7, with a weak D call TRBD1 (6 bases). This CDR3 is 15 amino acids long. Germline V gene sequence: CDR1 SGHRS, CDR2 YFSETQ. V lost 1 base and J lost 0, with 11 bases in between. This CDR3 is CASSLTGSSSYEQYF. The CDR3 DNA reads as TGCGCCAGCAGCTTGACAGGGTCCAGCTCCTACGAGCAGTACTTC.

The CDR3 DNA reads TGTGCCAGCAGCAGAGCGACTAGCGGGAGGGCTAGCACAGATACGCAGTATTTT. This encodes CASSRATSGRASTDTQYF. The chain joins TRBV7-9 to TRBJ2-3, with 14 bases lining up with TRBD2. Germline CDR1 and CDR2: SEHNR and FQNEAQ (reference sequence). The CDR3 is 18 amino acids. Germline trimming cut 5 bases from V and 0 bases from J; bases unmatched to any gene: 7.

The CDR3 loop reads CASGFGGPGTEAFF. Here the CDR3 DNA reads TGTGCCAGCGGTTTCGGGGGGCCGGGGACTGAAGCTTTCTTT. The genes are TRBV2 and TRBJ1-1, with D perhaps matching TRBD1 (6 bases). Germline CDR1 is SNHLY and CDR2 is FYNNEI. V shed 8 bases and J shed 5 bases, with 18 bases lying between them. This CDR3 is built from 14 residues. The variable domain in full, completed from reference TRBV2 and TRBJ1-1, reads EPEVTQTPSHQVTQMGQEVILRCVPISNHLYFYWYRQILGQKVEFLVSFYNNEISEKSEIFDDQFSVERPDGSNFTLKIRSTKLEDSAMYFCASGFGGPGTEAFFGQGTRLTVV.

The V call is TRBV7-3, the J call TRBJ2-7; D possibly corresponds to TRBD2 (6 bases). Germline V CDR1 and CDR2: SGHTA, FQGTGA. Trimming pared 4 bases from V and 2 bases from J, leaving 15 bases between. This CDR3 has 15 residues. The CDR3, as DNA: TGTGCCAGCAGCTCTTACGCGGGGCCGGCCTACGAGCAGTACTTC. This codes for CASSSYAGPAYEQYF.

The V and J genes are TRBV7-8 and TRBJ1-5, with D perhaps TRBD1 (5 bases). The germline V gene has CDR1 SGHVS and CDR2 FQNEAQ. V shed 5 bases and J shed 4 bases, with 18 bases lying between them. The CDR3 runs 16 residues. The CDR3 spells CASSLEGRGLNQPQHF. CDR3 nucleotide sequence: TGTGCCAGCAGCCTCGAGGGGAGGGGCCTAAATCAGCCCCAGCATTTT.

V and J are TRBV10-3 and TRBJ1-5, with TRBD1 as a possible D gene (5 bases). Trimming stripped 0 bases from V and 2 bases from J, with 11 bases between. Germline CDR1 reads ENHRY; CDR2 reads SYGVKD. The CDR3 contains 16 residues. The CDR3 coding sequence is TGTGCCATCAGTGAGTCTTCGCAGGGTGGCAATCAGCCCCAGCATTTT. Protein sequence: CAISESSQGGNQPQHF.

The CDR3 DNA is TGCGCCAGCAGCCCGAACCCGGGACAAGACAATGAGCAGTTCTTC. Its translation: CASSPNPGQDNEQFF. V gene TRBV5-1 combines with J gene TRBJ2-1; a possible D gene is TRBD1 (6 bases). The CDR3 runs to 15 residues. Germline lookup yields CDR1 SGHRS and CDR2 YFSETQ. Trimming cost V 4 bases and J 5 bases, with 16 bases left between them.

This clone was seen only a few times. V usage is TRBV6-1 and J usage is TRBJ2-5; no clear D. This CDR3 spans 12 amino acids. V gave up 5 bases and J gave up 1 base, with 5 bases separating them. The germline gives CDR1 MNHNS, CDR2 SASEGT. The CDR3, as DNA: TGTGCCAGCAGTCGGTCCCAAGAGACCCAGTACTTC. It yields the protein CASSRSQETQYF.

The rearrangement uses TRBV5-1 and TRBJ2-7, with TRBD1 matching 9 bases. V shed 4 bases, J shed 5 bases, and the junction held 16 bases outside the gene matches. The CDR3 covers 17 residues. Germline V CDR1 and CDR2: SGHRS, YFSETQ. CDR3 DNA: TGCGCCAGCAGCCCGACAGGGGGACTGGGGAATTTTAACGAGCAGTACTTC. Amino acid sequence: CASSPTGGLGNFNEQYF.

V usage is TRBV6-6 and J usage is TRBJ2-7; no definite D call. This CDR3 region has 13 residues. The germline V and J ends were trimmed by 0 bases and 3 bases, with 6 bases remaining between them. Germline V gene lookup returns CDR1 MNHNY and CDR2 SVGAGI (reference sequence). The CDR3, as DNA: TGTGCCAGCAGTTACTCGCACAGCTACGAGCAGTACTTC. This translates into CASSYSHSYEQYF.

This sequence joins TRBV6-5 and TRBJ1-4; D not resolved. CDR3 length equals 13 residues. The germline gives CDR1 MNHEY, CDR2 SVGAGI. Trimming took off 5 bases at V and 8 bases at J, with 12 bases between the two ends. CDR3 DNA: TGTGCCAGCAGTGCCTACAGAAAAGAAAAACTGTTTTTT. The encoded protein is CASSAYRKEKLFF.

The V and J genes are TRBV28 and TRBJ2-2; 8 positions agree with TRBD1. The CDR3 consists of 16 residues. CDR1 is MDHEN, CDR2 SYDVKM, per germline. Unmatched junction bases numbered 7, after V lost 6 bases and J lost 1 base. The CDR3 spells CASRLTGTGNTGELFF. The CDR3 DNA sequence: TGTGCCAGCAGACTTACCGGGACAGGGAACACCGGGGAGCTGTTTTTT.

The CDR3: CASSLDLAGLSYNEQFF. Written as DNA, the CDR3 is TGTGCCAGCAGCTTGGACCTAGCGGGACTGTCCTACAATGAGCAGTTCTTC. V usage is TRBV5-4 and J usage is TRBJ2-1; 9 bases fit TRBD2. Trimming at V came to 0 bases and at J to 1 base, leaving 5 bases not matched to a gene. This CDR3 contains 17 residues. Germline V gene data show CDR1 as SGHNT and CDR2 as YYREEE (reference sequence). The full variable domain, completed using reference TRBV5-4 and TRBJ2-1, is ETGVTQSPTHLIKTRGQQVTLRCSSQSGHNTVSWYQQALGQGPQFIFQYYREEENGRGNFPPRFSGLQFPNYSSELNVNALELDDSALYLCASSLDLAGLSYNEQFFGPGTRLTVL.

The genes are TRBV30 and TRBJ2-7, with a possible D match to TRBD1 (6 bases). The CDR3 covers 13 residues. V was shortened by 2 bases and J by 2 bases, with 10 bases between the two germline ends. From germline, CDR1 is GTSNPN and CDR2 SVGIG (reference sequence). The DNA for the CDR3 is TGTGCCTGGAGTAGGGACACCCCCTACGAGCAGTACTTC. Translating it yields CAWSRDTPYEQYF.

The genes are TRBV18 and TRBJ2-1, with a tentative D call TRBD1 (6 bases). Trimming removed 4 bases from V and 2 bases from J, with 9 bases in between. The CDR3 spans 14 residues. In germline, CDR1 is KGHSH, CDR2 LQKENI. Here the CDR3 reads CASSRTETYNEQFF. CDR3 sequence (DNA): TGTGCCAGCTCACGGACAGAGACCTACAATGAGCAGTTCTTC.

The chain recombines TRBV4-1 with TRBJ2-1, with 9 positions matching TRBD1. This CDR3 comprises 15 residues. Germline V CDR1 and CDR2: MGHRA, YSYEKL. Trimming removed 3 bases from V and 7 bases from J; junction bases left unmatched: 7. This CDR3 is CASSQWDRVGNEQFF. Written as DNA, the CDR3 is TGCGCCAGCAGCCAGTGGGACAGGGTGGGGAATGAGCAGTTCTTC.

The V gene is TRBV9, the J gene TRBJ1-2; 10 bases align to TRBD1. The length of the CDR3 is 15 residues. Unmatched junction bases numbered 9, after V lost 3 bases and J lost 7 bases. Germline V gene lookup returns CDR1 SGDLS and CDR2 YYNGEE. As DNA, the CDR3 is TGTGCCAGCAGCGCCCCCCGGGACAGGGGTGGTGGCTACACCTTC. It yields the protein CASSAPRDRGGGYTF.

The rearrangement links TRBV20-1 to TRBJ2-7, with D possibly being TRBD2 (6 bases). The V gene lost 6 bases and the J gene lost 6 bases, with 12 bases spanning the gap. Germline lookup yields CDR1 DFQATT and CDR2 SNEGSKA (reference sequence). The CDR3 is made up of 11 amino acids. DNA of the CDR3: TGCAGTGCGTGGACTACCCTCGAGCAGTACTTC. Translation: CSAWTTLEQYF.

This clone was observed a single time. The chain uses TRBV28 and TRBJ2-6, with D tentatively TRBD1 (5 bases). The V and J ends lost 2 bases and 0 bases respectively, with 11 bases between them. Germline CDR1 is MDHEN and CDR2 is SYDVKM. The CDR3 runs to 17 residues. DNA of the CDR3: TGTGCCAGCAGTTTACCGCAGGGCGTCTCTGGGGCCAACGTCCTGACTTTC. Protein product: CASSLPQGVSGANVLTF.

The rearrangement joins TRBV4-1 to TRBJ2-7, with D possibly matching TRBD2 (6 bases). The CDR3 has 14 residues. Germline CDR1 and CDR2: MGHRA and YSYEKL. V lost 1 base, J lost 4 bases, and 11 bases lay in between. The CDR3 DNA sequence: TGCGCCAGCAGCCAAGTGCGGGAACCGTACGAGCAGTACTTC. Encoded protein: CASSQVREPYEQYF.

The rearrangement uses TRBV5-1 and TRBJ2-7, with 7 bases matching TRBD2. Unmatched junction bases numbered 8, after V lost 4 bases and J lost 4 bases. The germline CDR1 and CDR2 sequences are SGHRS and YFSETQ. This CDR3 is 14 amino acids long. DNA for the CDR3: TGCGCCAGCAGCCAAGGACTAGGTGGTTACGAGCAGTACTTC. This sequence encodes CASSQGLGGYEQYF.

This clone occurred once. This rearrangement joins TRBV6-1 to TRBJ2-7; D possibly corresponds to TRBD2 (5 bases). The CDR3 has 13 residues. The germline V gene encodes CDR1 MNHNS and CDR2 SASEGT. The V end was cut by 4 bases, the J end by 4 bases, with 11 bases between. This CDR3 is CASSGGSTYEQYF. The CDR3 DNA reads as TGTGCCAGCAGTGGCGGGTCGACATACGAGCAGTACTTC.